The clone carrying this T cell receptor beta chain was counted only a few times. The target antigen is unknown. Stated time point: persistent/refractory GD, antithyroid drugs over 5 years with positive TRAb. RNA isolated from PBMCs was used to make the TCR library. Germline values: CDR1 MGHRA, CDR2 YSYEKL. The CDR3 extends over 20 amino acids. V lost 5 bases, J lost 1 base, and 21 bases stayed unmatched. This specimen belongs to a study of regulatory T cells in long-lasting Graves disease. Study observations and caveats: Whereas new patients shared 970 or so public clonotypes, persistent patients shared more, at 2,500 to 3,500.

Library construction for TCR beta used iRepertoire HTBI primers and Arm-PCR of CDR3 regions. TCRdb redid the calling of the multiplex PCR reads with MiXCR, one entry per CDR3 protein. The sample has hundreds of thousands of distinct CDR3 sequences; 15% to 20% are singletons. The gene calls are TRBV4-1 and TRBJ1-1, with 8 bases aligning to TRBD1. The TCR comes from a female donor with Graves disease. Sequencing used peripheral blood mononuclear cells (PBMCs), obtained when the disease was refractory, from a patient treated with antithyroid drugs. The CDR3 protein is CASSVPRNPDREGRNTEAFF. The CDR3 region has the DNA TGCGCCAGCAGCGTCCCTAGGAACCCGGACAGGGAGGGGAGGAACACTGAAGCTTTCTTT.